This T cell receptor (beta chain) stems from a study of neurological immune-mediated disorders. Libraries used 2 million unsorted PBMCs kept frozen in RNAlater. With 4 bases clipped from V and 3 bases from J, the junction kept 2 bases outside the gene matches. The CDR3 consists of 15 residues. CDR1 and CDR2 (germline): SSHAT, FNYEAQ (reference sequence). Over 160 million TCR-beta sequences from 15-18 subjects were obtained in each sequencing run. Each CDR3 protein gets one entry after TCRdb re-called the 5' RACE reads with MiXCR. The sample has 36,000 or so distinct CDR3 sequences; 10% are singletons. This clonotype was picked up many times.

The chain recombines TRBV7-7 with TRBJ2-1, with 11 bases fitting TRBD2. The source is a woman aged 25 to 39 with HTLV-1-associated myelopathy (HAM/TSP). The sample taken for sequencing was PBMCs. The CDR3 DNA reads TGTGCCAGCAGCTCGGGACTAGCGGACTACAATGAGCAGTTCTTC. This codes for CASSSGLADYNEQFF.